This TCR beta chain is drawn from a study of blood T cell repertoires in COVID-19. Overall study context: From the United States, Italy and Spain came samples of acute and convalescent COVID-19. T cells, B-cell-depleted T cells, or PBMCs supplied cDNA or gDNA.

As concerns this clone: The same CDR3 also results from other DNA sequences found in this sample.

The CDR3 runs 13 residues. V lost 3 bases and J 2 bases, leaving 8 bases between the germline ends. Germline V lookup: CDR1 LGHDT, CDR2 YNNKEL (reference sequence). Authors' methods: It was from reference gene primer amplification that nucleated cell counts were estimated. The table came from immunoSEQ multiplex PCR; TCRdb's copy has only in-frame clones and leaves some out. V and J calls and clone size are copied from that table; D and trimming were computed from the DNA. The table shows 110,000 to 150,000 clones, with roughly 80% occurring only once. The rearrangement uses TRBV3-1 (or the pseudogene TRBV3-2) and TRBJ2-7, with a tentative D call TRBD1 (6 bases). The sequence was obtained from a man in his fifties or sixties with active or convalescent COVID-19. The sequenced sample consisted of peripheral blood. The CDR3 reads CASSHRGPYEQYF. The CDR3 nucleotides read TGTGCCAGCAGCCACAGGGGACCCTACGAGCAGTACTTC.